The T cell receptor (beta chain) under discussion was sequenced for a study of blood T cells in healthy people across ages. Study-wide findings and caveats: The CMV status of each donor remained undetermined, and this could have confounded shifts in expanded clonotypes. Naive and antigen-experienced cells could not be conclusively compared, given unsorted PBMCs. The long-lived group displayed more naive CD4+ cells, plus higher diversity, than the aged donors did. Diversity of TCR beta per million T cells declined in a roughly linear way with age.

The CDR3 is made up of 14 amino acids. CDR1 KGHSH and CDR2 LQKENI come from the germline V gene. A J-beta primer mix and a sample-barcoded 5' primer were used in a second PCR of roughly 6 to 11 cycles. In TCRdb, the 5' RACE reads were re-called with MiXCR into one record per CDR3 protein. Here the sample spans 1.5 million to 1.8 million distinct CDR3 sequences, 35% to 45% being singletons. For this clonotype: Antigen unknown.

The genes are TRBV18 and TRBJ2-1; D is possibly TRBD1 (5 bases). The tail of the sequence fits TRBJ2-7 better, so the J call may be wrong. The specimen sequenced was blood. This sequence originates from a woman between 18 and 29 years old in good health. The DNA of the CDR3 is TGTGCCAGCTCACCACCCAGGGCCTACAATGAGCAGTACTTC. It specifies CASSPPRAYNEQYF.